Each of the 23 T cell receptor beta chains below was sequenced from the same sample in a study of CD8 T cells in ankylosing spondylitis. TCRdb re-derived calls from the 5' RACE reads in MiXCR, one entry per CDR3 protein. The top ten hold approximately 0.46% of the sample, which has some 800,000 distinct CDR3 sequences, 12% seen once. Overall study results and limits: Blood of patients with ankylosing spondylitis appeared to be characterized by a TCR beta motif of several highly homologous variants.

Their antigens remain unidentified. Sequencing input: blood, either unsorted or a sorted T cell fraction (not recorded which). The receptors shown here come from a male donor with ankylosing spondylitis.

V is TRBV6-1 and J is TRBJ2-3; TRBD2 matches 8 bases. V lost 11 bases and J lost 1; bases outside the gene matches: 11. Germline assignment: CDR1 MNHNS and CDR2 SASEGT. CDR3 length: 15 residues. The CDR3 DNA reads TGTGCCTCCCTGGGGCCGGGAGGGCGCACAGATACGCAGTATTTT. This sequence encodes CASLGPGGRTDTQYF.

This chain uses TRBV7-2 with TRBJ1-2, with 8 nucleotides matching TRBD1. V trimming: 5 bases; J trimming: 6 bases; junction bases outside the gene matches: 8. The germline CDR1 and CDR2 sequences are SGHTA and FQGNSA. CDR3 length: 14 residues. CDR3 loop: CASSAIRDRHGYTF. In DNA form, the CDR3 reads TGTGCCAGCAGCGCAATACGGGACAGGCATGGCTACACCTTC.

The rearrangement links TRBV7-2 to TRBJ2-3; D may be TRBD2 (6 bases). The CDR3 has 14 residues. V gave up 3 bases and J gave up 6 bases, with 13 bases separating them. Germline assignment: CDR1 SGHTA and CDR2 FQGNSA. The DNA of the CDR3 is TGTGCCAGCAGCTTTGTCAGCGGGCCGGATACGCAGTATTTT. Its protein is CASSFVSGPDTQYF.

In this sample, this clonotype turned up a few times. The chain recombines TRBV7-2 with TRBJ1-5; weak D call: TRBD1 (6 bases). This CDR3 is built from 14 residues. The V gene lost 5 bases and the J gene lost 2 bases, with 10 bases spanning the gap. Per germline, CDR1 SGHTA and CDR2 FQGNSA. The CDR3 spells CASSIQGGNQPQHF. CDR3 bases: TGTGCCAGCAGCATACAGGGAGGCAATCAGCCCCAGCATTTT.

This sequence joins TRBV20-1 and TRBJ2-3; the D is unclear. Germline-derived CDR1 and CDR2 are DFQATT and SNEGSKA (reference sequence). V was clipped by 6 bases and J by 2 bases, with 9 bases between them. This CDR3 contains 12 residues. The CDR3 loop is CSAPTHTDTQYF. CDR3 nucleotides: TGCAGTGCCCCAACCCACACAGATACGCAGTATTTT.

As DNA, the CDR3 is TGTGCCACCCGGGGGTCTAATCTCGTAGAGCAGTACTTC. Translating gives CATRGSNLVEQYF. This chain uses TRBV28 with TRBJ2-7; D perhaps matches TRBD2 (6 bases). V lost 10 bases, J lost 7 bases, and 20 bases lay in between. CDR3 size: 13 residues. Germline-derived CDR1 and CDR2 are MDHEN and SYDVKM.

This clonotype was detected a few times. The chain recombines TRBV12-5 with TRBJ1-1, with TRBD1 as a possible D gene (5 bases). Trimming cost V 6 bases and J 7 bases, with 18 bases left between them. CDR1 and CDR2 from the germline V gene are LGHNT and FRNRAP. The length of the CDR3 is 14 residues. CDR3 region: CASGPGARENEAFF. DNA for the CDR3: TGTGCTAGTGGACCTGGGGCTAGGGAGAATGAAGCTTTCTTT.

This chain links TRBV6-6 with TRBJ2-7, with D possibly being TRBD1 (5 bases). CDR1 is MNHNY and CDR2 is SVGAGI in the germline V gene (reference sequence). The CDR3 totals 13 residues. Deletions cut 10 bases from V and 7 bases from J, with 20 bases between. CDR3 DNA: TGTGCCACCAGGGCATCCCCTACGAGGGAGCAGTACTTC. Translating it yields CATRASPTREQYF.

The J gene is TRBJ2-1, the V gene TRBV30; 11 bases match TRBD2. The junction had 10 bases not matched to a gene; V was cut back by 2 bases and J by 7 bases. From germline, CDR1 is GTSNPN and CDR2 SVGIG (reference sequence). There are 16 residues in the CDR3. The CDR3 DNA is TGTGCCTGGAGTACTAGCGGGAGTTTCTTTCTAAATGAGCAGTTCTTC. Translated: CAWSTSGSFFLNEQFF.

This sequence joins TRBV6-5 and TRBJ1-5, with D uncertain. V was cut by 0 bases and J by 0 bases, with 12 bases left in between. The CDR3 totals 17 residues. In germline, CDR1 is MNHEY, CDR2 SVGAGI. This CDR3 reads CASSYSRSGLSNQPQHF. Written as DNA, the CDR3 is TGTGCCAGCAGTTACTCGCGGTCAGGTCTTAGCAATCAGCCCCAGCATTTT.

The rearrangement joins TRBV4-3 to TRBJ1-1; D uncertain. CDR3 length equals 15 residues. Germline V gene data show CDR1 as LGHNA and CDR2 as YSLEER. The V and J ends lost 0 bases and 5 bases respectively, with 13 bases between them. The chain's CDR3 is CASSQDLGRWTEAFF. The CDR3 region has the DNA TGCGCCAGCAGCCAAGATCTGGGGAGGTGGACTGAAGCTTTCTTT.

V usage is TRBV25-1 and J usage is TRBJ1-1; D is uncertain. CDR1 is MGHDK and CDR2 is SYGVNS in the germline V gene. There are 11 residues in the CDR3. V shed 6 bases and J shed 4 bases, with 6 bases lying between them. The CDR3 is CASRSITEAFF. In DNA, the CDR3 is TGTGCCAGCAGGTCCATCACTGAAGCTTTCTTT.

This clonotype turned up a few times. The chain recombines TRBV7-2 with TRBJ2-1; 8 bases align to TRBD2. Germline V gene data show CDR1 as SGHTA and CDR2 as FQGNSA. The length of the CDR3 is 14 residues. V gave up 1 base and J gave up 14 bases; unmatched junction bases: 10. This chain's CDR3 is CASSLDPGGPLEFF. The CDR3 region has the DNA TGTGCCAGCAGCTTAGACCCGGGAGGGCCTCTTGAGTTCTTC.

CDR3 amino acids: CASSEWTGRYYEQYF. The CDR3 DNA is TGTGCCAGCAGTGAATGGACAGGGCGGTATTACGAGCAGTACTTC. The chain combines TRBV28 with TRBJ2-7; 8 nucleotides agree with TRBD1. The germline gives CDR1 MDHEN, CDR2 SYDVKM. J gave up 4 bases and V 5 bases, and 10 bases lay outside the gene matches. The CDR3 has 15 residues.

This rearrangement joins TRBV20-1 to TRBJ2-2; 10 bases are a match to TRBD2. CDR1 is DFQATT, CDR2 SNEGSKA, per germline (reference sequence). With V trimmed by 5 bases and J by 5 bases, 8 bases remained unmatched. The CDR3 contains 15 residues. The CDR3 protein is CSAPASGRSTGELFF. DNA for the CDR3: TGCAGTGCTCCGGCTAGCGGGAGATCTACCGGGGAGCTGTTTTTT.

V usage is TRBV20-1 and J usage is TRBJ2-1; tentative D call: TRBD2 (5 bases). The CDR3 is 14 residues long. Germline V gene data show CDR1 as DFQATT and CDR2 as SNEGSKA (reference sequence). V was pared by 2 bases and J by 2 bases, with 10 bases between. CDR3 region: CSARTSLPYNEQFF. The CDR3 bases are TGCAGTGCTAGAACTAGTTTGCCCTACAATGAGCAGTTCTTC.

In this sample, this clonotype turned up many times. V gene TRBV20-1 combines with J gene TRBJ2-3, with no clear D. Trimming cost V 1 base and J 4 bases, with 3 bases left between them. This CDR3 has 11 residues. CDR1 is DFQATT and CDR2 is SNEGSKA in the germline V gene (reference sequence). CDR3 DNA: TGCAGTGCTAGAGCCCCAGATACGCAGTATTTT. This encodes CSARAPDTQYF.

The table lists this clonotype with many counts. The J gene is TRBJ1-1, the V gene TRBV29-1; D is ambiguous. CDR3 length: 13 residues. Germline-derived CDR1 and CDR2 are SQVTM and ANQGSEA. V shed 5 bases and J shed 0 bases, with 10 bases lying between them. The CDR3 is CSVLKKMNTEAFF. The CDR3 DNA reads as TGCAGCGTTTTGAAGAAGATGAACACTGAAGCTTTCTTT.

This rearrangement joins TRBV28 to TRBJ2-6, with TRBD1 as a possible D gene (7 bases). CDR3 length: 18 amino acids. The V end lost 5 bases, the J end lost 0 bases, and 17 bases lay between the germline ends. Germline assignment: CDR1 MDHEN and CDR2 SYDVKM. CDR3 nucleotides: TGTGCCAGCAGTCGGGAGACAGGGTTCCTCTCTGGGGCCAACGTCCTGACTTTC. This sequence encodes CASSRETGFLSGANVLTF. The full variable domain, with the rest looked up from reference TRBV28 and TRBJ2-6, is DVKVTQSSRYLVKRTGEKVFLECVQDMDHENMFWYRQDPGLGLRLIYFSYDVKMKEKGDIPEGYSVSREKKERFSLILESASTNQTSMYLCASSRETGFLSGANVLTFGAGSRLTVL.

This clonotype has ten or more counts. V usage is TRBV12-5 and J usage is TRBJ2-7; D ambiguous. V dropped 0 bases and J dropped 6 bases, with 9 bases sitting between them. Germline CDR1 reads LGHNT; CDR2 reads FRNRAP. This CDR3 spans 13 amino acids. CDR3 nucleotides: TGTGCTAGTGGTTTGGTTTTGGGTGGCGAGCAGTACTTC. Residues: CASGLVLGGEQYF.

This clonotype was observed a few times. V usage is TRBV5-4 and J usage is TRBJ2-4; D is undetermined. Germline lookup yields CDR1 SGHNT and CDR2 YYREEE (reference sequence). V shed 0 bases and J shed 4 bases, with 5 bases lying between them. This CDR3 contains 13 residues. The CDR3 nucleotides read TGTGCCAGCAGCTTGGAACAGAAAAACATTCAGTACTTC. Protein sequence: CASSLEQKNIQYF.

Only a few counts were recorded for this clonotype. The rearrangement joins TRBV7-2 to TRBJ2-3; 8 bases align to TRBD2. V shed 6 bases, J shed 2 bases, and the junction held 4 bases outside the gene matches. This CDR3 comprises 14 residues. In germline, CDR1 is SGHTA, CDR2 FQGNSA. The CDR3: CASRRGGNTDTQYF. The CDR3 bases are TGTGCCAGCAGGCGCGGGGGGAACACAGATACGCAGTATTTT.

This clonotype was seen a few times. V is TRBV6-5 and J is TRBJ1-2, with D maybe TRBD1 (5 bases). Germline V CDR1 and CDR2: MNHEY, SVGAGI. The CDR3 has 17 residues. Trimming removed 0 bases at V and 5 bases at J, with 19 bases between. The CDR3 sequence: CASSYSTFPGLRYGYTF. DNA of the CDR3: TGTGCCAGCAGTTACTCGACTTTTCCGGGGCTCCGATATGGCTACACCTTC.